The 27 T cell receptor beta chains below come from one sample, sequenced in a study of blood T cells in healthy people across ages. A second PCR, run for roughly 7 to 12 cycles, used a sample-barcoded 5' primer plus a J-beta primer mix. TCRdb reprocessed the 5' RACE reads via MiXCR and lists one record per CDR3 protein. This sample has 1.5 million to 2 million distinct CDR3 sequences, with approximately 39% found just once. Sequenced material: blood. All receptors derive from a human donor in good health.

J is TRBJ1-1 and V is TRBV6-2 or TRBV6-3, with D unresolved. Trimming removed 6 bases at V and 2 bases at J, with 16 bases between. Germline CDR1 reads MNHEY; CDR2 reads SVGEGT. The CDR3 is made up of 15 amino acids. CDR3 bases: TGTGCCAGCAGATCTATCCGGGTCCCAAACACTGAAGCTTTCTTT. Amino acid sequence: CASRSIRVPNTEAFF.

V and J are TRBV4-2 and TRBJ2-3; 9 bases agree with TRBD1. V lost 3 bases to trimming and J lost 6 bases; unmatched junction nucleotides: 19. In germline, CDR1 is LGHNA, CDR2 YNFKEQ. The CDR3 has 19 residues. The CDR3 here is CASSQNFPGQGMVVDTQYF. CDR3 nucleotide sequence: TGTGCCAGCAGCCAGAACTTCCCGGGACAGGGTATGGTGGTGGATACGCAGTATTTT.

This rearrangement joins TRBV12-3 or TRBV12-4 to TRBJ1-5; D is unresolved. With 2 bases removed from V and 13 bases from J, the gap between germline ends came to 12 bases. This CDR3 region has 12 residues. The CDR3 sequence is CASSLLWTSQHF. The DNA of the CDR3 is TGTGCCAGCAGTTTATTATGGACGTCGCAGCATTTT.

The chain combines TRBV7-3 with TRBJ2-2; D is ambiguous. Between the trimmed V and J ends, which lost 1 base and 7 bases, there was a span of 7 bases. This CDR3 has 13 amino acids. Per germline, CDR1 SGHTA and CDR2 FQGTGA. Here the CDR3 DNA reads TGTGCCAGCAGCTTAAACCTAAACGGGGAGCTGTTTTTT. Encoded protein: CASSLNLNGELFF.

The V and J genes are TRBV9 and TRBJ2-5, with a tentative D call TRBD2 (5 bases). Germline V CDR1 and CDR2: SGDLS, YYNGEE. V lost 2 bases to trimming and J lost 11 bases, with 16 bases between them. The CDR3 spans 13 residues. The CDR3 here is CASSVDDLGEQYF. The CDR3 bases are TGTGCCAGCAGCGTGGACGACTTGGGAGAGCAGTACTTC.

This rearrangement joins TRBV6-5 to TRBJ2-3, with 8 positions matching TRBD2. There are 15 residues in the CDR3. J gave up 6 bases and V 0 bases, and 5 bases lay outside the gene matches. CDR1 and CDR2 (germline): MNHEY, SVGAGI. CDR3 DNA: TGTGCCAGCAGTTACTCGAACGGGAGGGCCGATACGCAGTATTTT. This gives the protein CASSYSNGRADTQYF.

On this clonotype itself: Relative to the germline gene, one junction end is altered; a read error may explain this. The V call is TRBV14, the J call TRBJ2-3; no clear D. The germline V gene has CDR1 SGHDN and CDR2 FVKESK. The length of the CDR3 is 14 residues. The CDR3 protein is CGSSQERGVDTQYF. The CDR3 coding sequence is TGTGGCAGCAGCCAAGAAAGAGGAGTTGATACGCAGTATTTT.

The chain's CDR3 is CASSLRAGQQETQYF. CDR3 bases: TGCGCCAGCAGCCTTCGTGCCGGGCAACAAGAGACCCAGTACTTC. This sequence joins TRBV5-1 and TRBJ2-5; D remains unclear. Per germline, CDR1 SGHRS and CDR2 YFSETQ. There are 15 residues in the CDR3. V was clipped by 4 bases and J by 2 bases, with 15 bases between them.

Only a few counts were recorded for this clonotype. V gene TRBV20-1 combines with J gene TRBJ2-3; D ambiguous. The germline CDR1 and CDR2 sequences are DFQATT and SNEGSKA (reference sequence). The CDR3 is 14 residues long. V was pared by 0 bases and J by 3 bases, with 10 bases between. The CDR3 DNA is TGCAGTGCTAGAGACAAGACTCGGACAGATACGCAGTATTTT. Translation: CSARDKTRTDTQYF.

Remarks on this clonotype: One end of the junction does not line up with germline, which may come from a read error. The chain has TRBV20-1 and TRBJ1-4; 8 nucleotides line up with TRBD1. Germline V gene lookup returns CDR1 DFQATT and CDR2 SNEGSKA (reference sequence). The CDR3 sequence is 15 residues long. For the CDR3, the DNA is TGCGGTGCTTATTCGCCGACAGGGGCCGACGAAAAACTGTTTTTT. It specifies CGAYSPTGADEKLFF.

CDR3 amino acids: CAISESTSFYGYTF. Here the CDR3 DNA reads TGTGCCATCAGTGAGTCGACGAGCTTCTATGGCTACACCTTC. The chain recombines TRBV10-3 with TRBJ1-2; D is uncertain. Trimming pared 0 bases from V and 4 bases from J, leaving 9 bases between. This CDR3 region has 14 residues. Germline lookup yields CDR1 ENHRY and CDR2 SYGVKD.

This clonotype was recorded a few times. This chain connects TRBV20-1 to TRBJ2-3, with TRBD2 matching 15 bases. The V gene's germline CDR1 is DFQATT and CDR2 SNEGSKA (reference sequence). The CDR3 spans 16 residues. J gave up 5 bases and V 6 bases, and 9 bases lay outside the gene matches. The CDR3 reads CSAPGTSGGRGDTQYF. As DNA, the CDR3 is TGCAGTGCCCCCGGGACTAGCGGGGGGCGGGGAGATACGCAGTATTTT.

This clonotype was seen a handful of times. Here the CDR3 DNA reads TGTGCCAGCAGTTCCCTACGGGGAGGAGACACAGATACGCAGTATTTT. This translates into CASSSLRGGDTDTQYF. The V gene is TRBV27, the J gene TRBJ2-3; perhaps TRBD2 as D (6 bases). Trimming shortened V by 4 bases and J by 2 bases, and 16 bases separated the two germline ends. This CDR3 comprises 16 residues. Germline V gives CDR1 MNHEY, CDR2 SMNVEV (reference sequence).

This clonotype was seen only a few times. This chain links TRBV29-1 with TRBJ2-7; 8 nucleotides agree with TRBD1. The V gene end was trimmed by 6 bases and the J gene end by 0 bases; junction bases not matched to a gene: 7. The CDR3 is made up of 14 amino acids. Germline V gene data show CDR1 as SQVTM and CDR2 as ANQGSEA. The chain's CDR3 is CSVPGQGFSYEQYF. The CDR3 DNA reads as TGCAGCGTCCCCGGACAGGGCTTCTCCTACGAGCAGTACTTC.

The genes are TRBV28 and TRBJ2-3; D not certain. V gave up 5 bases and J gave up 8 bases, with 14 bases separating them. Germline V gene sequence: CDR1 MDHEN, CDR2 SYDVKM. CDR3 length equals 13 residues. CDR3 region: CASSVHRVGTQYF. The DNA for the CDR3 is TGTGCCAGCAGTGTCCACCGGGTCGGTACGCAGTATTTT.

This sequence joins TRBV5-1 and TRBJ1-5; a possible D gene is TRBD1 (6 bases). Deletions cut 3 bases from V and 6 bases from J, with 13 bases between. The CDR3 spans 14 residues. Germline CDR1 and CDR2: SGHRS and YFSETQ. CDR3 DNA sequence: TGCGCCAGCAGCTCCGGTGTCAGGGGTCAGCCCCAGCATTTT. It is translated as CASSSGVRGQPQHF.

This clonotype was observed a handful of times. The chain is built from TRBV10-3 and TRBJ2-7; 7 nucleotides match TRBD1. The CDR3 is 16 residues long. Germline CDR1 ENHRY, CDR2 SYGVKD. V shed 6 bases and J 0 bases; nucleotides not matched to a gene: 11. The CDR3: CAIRALGAGGSYEQYF. Here the CDR3 DNA reads TGTGCCATCAGGGCGTTAGGGGCAGGGGGCTCCTACGAGCAGTACTTC.

This chain joins TRBV12-3 or TRBV12-4 and TRBJ1-5; no definite D call. The CDR3 length is 18 residues. V was shortened by 5 bases and J by 2 bases, with 22 bases between the two germline ends. This CDR3 is CASSPTGRWEYGNQPQHF. The CDR3 coding sequence is TGTGCCAGCAGTCCGACGGGCCGCTGGGAATATGGCAATCAGCCCCAGCATTTT.

The chain links TRBV12-3 or TRBV12-4 to TRBJ2-3; D is possibly TRBD2 (6 bases). V gave up 6 bases and J gave up 4 bases, with 17 bases separating them. This CDR3 is built from 15 residues. CDR3 DNA: TGTGCCAGCAGCCCGGCGGGGAGTTGGGCAGATACGCAGTATTTT. Its protein product is CASSPAGSWADTQYF.

This clonotype was counted only a few times. The chain couples TRBV4-1 to TRBJ2-3; D is ambiguous. The germline CDR1 and CDR2 sequences are MGHRA and YSYEKL. This CDR3 comprises 13 residues. V lost 5 bases to trimming and J lost 7 bases, with 13 bases between them. The CDR3: CASSFLVVNTQYF. DNA for the CDR3: TGCGCCAGCAGCTTCCTCGTGGTGAATACGCAGTATTTT.

This clonotype occurred once. The chain is built from TRBV2 and TRBJ1-4; 7 nucleotides match TRBD1. V dropped 7 bases and J dropped 1; count of bases not matched to a gene: 3. Germline CDR1 and CDR2: SNHLY and FYNNEI. The CDR3 is 14 residues long. The CDR3 here is CASKGARTNEKLFF. In DNA, the CDR3 is TGTGCCAGCAAGGGGGCCCGAACTAATGAAAAACTGTTTTTT.

The chain joins TRBV28 to TRBJ1-5; 7 nucleotides match TRBD1. Germline V lookup: CDR1 MDHEN, CDR2 SYDVKM. Germline trimming cut 3 bases from V and 3 bases from J; bases unmatched to any gene: 8. This CDR3 region has 16 residues. The CDR3 is CASSFWGQGVNQPQHF. CDR3 DNA: TGTGCCAGCAGTTTTTGGGGTCAGGGGGTCAATCAGCCCCAGCATTTT.

This clonotype has just a few counts. The V call is TRBV7-3, the J call TRBJ1-5; D unclear. Trimming cost V 5 bases and J 6 bases, with 11 bases left between them. Germline V gene lookup returns CDR1 SGHTA and CDR2 FQGTGA. The CDR3 is 13 residues long. This CDR3 is CASSAEVGQPQHF. CDR3 nucleotides: TGTGCCAGCAGCGCTGAGGTGGGTCAGCCCCAGCATTTT.

The chain is built from TRBV27 and TRBJ1-2; TRBD1 agrees at 7 bases. The CDR3 contains 14 residues. Germline CDR1 and CDR2: MNHEY and SMNVEV (reference sequence). V dropped 6 bases and J dropped 0; count of bases not matched to a gene: 4. In DNA form, the CDR3 reads TGTGCCAGCAGACAGGGGTTGTCTAACTATGGCTACACCTTC. Protein product: CASRQGLSNYGYTF.

V usage is TRBV10-3 and J usage is TRBJ2-7, with 7 bases matching TRBD2. The CDR3 contains 14 residues. V lost 4 bases and J lost 6; bases outside the gene matches: 9. CDR1 and CDR2 (germline): ENHRY, SYGVKD. The CDR3 sequence is CAISGARGEAEQYF. CDR3 DNA sequence: TGTGCCATCAGTGGGGCTCGGGGGGAGGCCGAGCAGTACTTC.

This clonotype was recorded a few times. The chain is built from TRBV29-1 and TRBJ2-5, with D perhaps TRBD1 (5 bases). The CDR3 is 14 residues long. Trimming removed 5 bases from V and 0 bases from J, with 13 bases in between. In germline, CDR1 is SQVTM, CDR2 ANQGSEA. The CDR3 bases are TGCAGCGTTCCAAACAGGATCTACCAAGAGACCCAGTACTTC. Its translation is CSVPNRIYQETQYF.

The rearrangement links TRBV25-1 to TRBJ2-3; possible D gene TRBD1, 6 bases. V lost 0 bases and J 5 bases, leaving 12 bases between the germline ends. Germline V gene data show CDR1 as MGHDK and CDR2 as SYGVNS. The CDR3 is 15 amino acids. The CDR3 loop is CASSEYSVRGDTQYF. The CDR3 DNA is TGTGCCAGCAGTGAATATTCCGTCAGGGGAGATACGCAGTATTTT.